Listed below are T cell receptor beta chains from one sample, sequenced in a study of T cell responses to AZD1222 COVID-19 vaccine. TCRdb's copy holds only in-frame clones and misses some; the assay was immunoSEQ multiplex PCR. The table has 150,000 to 200,000 clones, approximately 95% seen once. The material sequenced was peripheral blood, taken on day 0 of AZD1222 vaccination. The source of these receptors is an adult in good health. The CDR3 runs from the conserved cysteine through the conserved F or W. D genes are given only for firm matches. Clone size is given for some rows only: seen once, a few or many times, or a class if the clone is expanded.

cdr3_nt: TGTGCTAGTGCCCCCGGGACACCCTCCTACGAGCAGTACTTC
cdr3_aa: CASAPGTPSYEQYF
v_call: TRBV12-5
d_call: -
clone_size: -
j_call: TRBJ2-7

cdr3_nt: TGCGCCAGCAGCTCCGGGAGCACGTCCCTATCTGGCTACACCTTC
cdr3_aa: CASSSGSTSLSGYTF
v_call: TRBV5-1
d_call: -
clone_size: -
j_call: TRBJ1-2

cdr3_nt: TGTGCCAGCTCACTAACCGGGGGGGCTTTGAACACTGAAGCTTTCTTT
cdr3_aa: CASSLTGGALNTEAFF
v_call: TRBV18
d_call: -
clone_size: -
j_call: TRBJ1-1

cdr3_nt: TGTGCCAGCAGCTTTGGTACGAATCAGCCCCAGCATTTT
cdr3_aa: CASSFGTNQPQHF
v_call: TRBV11-2
d_call: -
clone_size: few
j_call: TRBJ1-5

cdr3_nt: TGCGCCAGCAGCTTGGGGCAGCAACAAGAGACCCAGTACTTC
cdr3_aa: CASSLGQQQETQYF
v_call: TRBV5-1
d_call: -
clone_size: few
j_call: TRBJ2-5

cdr3_nt: TGTGCCAGCAGCTTAGTACGGGGGGAGCTGTTTTTT
cdr3_aa: CASSLVRGELFF
v_call: TRBV7-8
d_call: -
clone_size: -
j_call: TRBJ2-2

cdr3_nt: TGTGCCAGCAGCTTAGACGGGGGAAACACCATATATTTT
cdr3_aa: CASSLDGGNTIYF
v_call: TRBV12-3/TRBV12-4
d_call: -
clone_size: -
j_call: TRBJ1-3

cdr3_nt: TGTGCCAGCAGTGAAGGCAGGGGGACTGAAGCTTTCTTT
cdr3_aa: CASSEGRGTEAFF
v_call: TRBV2
d_call: TRBD1
clone_size: -
j_call: TRBJ1-1

cdr3_nt: TGTGCCAGCAGTACGGTAGATGAGCAGTTCTTC
cdr3_aa: CASSTVDEQFF
v_call: TRBV28
d_call: -
clone_size: -
j_call: TRBJ2-1

cdr3_nt: TGTGCCAGCAGCCTCCGGAGGGTTCAAAATTCACCCCTCCACTTT
cdr3_aa: CASSLRRVQNSPLHF
v_call: TRBV7-9
d_call: -
clone_size: -
j_call: TRBJ1-6

cdr3_nt: TGTGCCAGCAGGACAACAGGGGTCGAAGGAAACACCATATATTTT
cdr3_aa: CASRTTGVEGNTIYF
v_call: TRBV27
d_call: TRBD1
clone_size: -
j_call: TRBJ1-3

cdr3_nt: TGTGCCAGCAGCATGGACAGAGTCAATCAGCCCCAGCATTTT
cdr3_aa: CASSMDRVNQPQHF
v_call: TRBV7-8
d_call: -
clone_size: -
j_call: TRBJ1-5

cdr3_nt: TGTGCCAGCAGTTTCAGGGGTCCCGAATACGAGCAGTACTTC
cdr3_aa: CASSFRGPEYEQYF
v_call: TRBV28
d_call: -
clone_size: -
j_call: TRBJ2-7

cdr3_nt: TGTGCCAGCAGCCTCGGAGGGGGCGGCTACACCTTC
cdr3_aa: CASSLGGGGYTF
v_call: TRBV11-2
d_call: TRBD1
clone_size: -
j_call: TRBJ1-2

cdr3_nt: TGTGCCAGCAAGGTCGGCGAAACTAATGAAAAACTGTTTTTT
cdr3_aa: CASKVGETNEKLFF
v_call: TRBV2
d_call: -
clone_size: -
j_call: TRBJ1-4

cdr3_nt: TGTGCCAGCAGCTTAGGGCCCGACAGGGGCGAAAACATTCAGTACTTC
cdr3_aa: CASSLGPDRGENIQYF
v_call: TRBV11-2
d_call: TRBD1
clone_size: -
j_call: TRBJ2-4

cdr3_nt: TGTGCCAGTAGTGGGACAGGGTGGACTGAAGCTTTCTTT
cdr3_aa: CASSGTGWTEAFF
v_call: TRBV19
d_call: TRBD1
clone_size: few
j_call: TRBJ1-1

cdr3_nt: TGTGCCAGCAGCTCCACTAGCTCTGGAAACACCATATATTTT
cdr3_aa: CASSSTSSGNTIYF
v_call: TRBV5-5
d_call: -
clone_size: -
j_call: TRBJ1-3

cdr3_nt: TGTGCCAGCAGTTACGGCAGCGCGCGCCATAATGAGCAGTTCTTC
cdr3_aa: CASSYGSARHNEQFF
v_call: TRBV6-5
d_call: -
clone_size: -
j_call: TRBJ2-1

cdr3_nt: TGTGCCACCTCGGGCGATCCTGGGTCCGGGGAGCTGTTTTTT
cdr3_aa: CATSGDPGSGELFF
v_call: TRBV6-5
d_call: -
clone_size: -
j_call: TRBJ2-2

cdr3_nt: TGTGCCAGCAGCCCTAGCGTGGGGCTCTGGCAAGAGACCCAGTACTTC
cdr3_aa: CASSPSVGLWQETQYF
v_call: TRBV3-1/TRBV3-2
d_call: -
clone_size: -
j_call: TRBJ2-5

cdr3_nt: TGTGCCAGCAGCCAAAATGCGGGAGGTTCGTCCCCCATCAAGCAAAAACTGTTTTTT
cdr3_aa: CASSQNAGGSSPIKQKLFF
v_call: TRBV3-1/TRBV3-2
d_call: -
clone_size: -
j_call: TRBJ1-4

cdr3_nt: TGTGCCAGCAGCTTAGAAGGGACAGGAGCGGATCAGCCCCAGCATTTT
cdr3_aa: CASSLEGTGADQPQHF
v_call: TRBV7-8
d_call: TRBD1
clone_size: once
j_call: TRBJ1-5

cdr3_nt: TGTGCCAGCAGCCACGGCTACGAGCAGTACTTC
cdr3_aa: CASSHGYEQYF
v_call: TRBV11-2
d_call: -
clone_size: -
j_call: TRBJ2-7

cdr3_nt: TGTGCCAGCAGTGCCCGGAATTTGGCAGGATCACCCCTCCACTTT
cdr3_aa: CASSARNLAGSPLHF
v_call: TRBV27
d_call: -
clone_size: -
j_call: TRBJ1-6

cdr3_nt: TGTGCCAGCGGGACCTTCCCTAGTGAAGCTTTCTTT
cdr3_aa: CASGTFPSEAFF
v_call: TRBV2
d_call: -
clone_size: -
j_call: TRBJ1-1

cdr3_nt: TGTGCCAGCAGACTAGCGGCTGGGGCCAACGTCCTGACTTTC
cdr3_aa: CASRLAAGANVLTF
v_call: TRBV11-2
d_call: TRBD2
clone_size: -
j_call: TRBJ2-6

cdr3_nt: TGTGCCATCAGTGAGTCTTCCAGGAACAATGAGCAGTTCTTC
cdr3_aa: CAISESSRNNEQFF
v_call: TRBV10-3
d_call: -
clone_size: -
j_call: TRBJ2-1

cdr3_nt: TGTGCCAGCAGCTTGGGGCAGGGTGTGGCCGGGGAGCTGTTTTTT
cdr3_aa: CASSLGQGVAGELFF
v_call: TRBV5-5
d_call: -
clone_size: few
j_call: TRBJ2-2

cdr3_nt: TGTGCCAGCAGCATTGAGATCCAGACACGGATCGAGCAGTTCTTC
cdr3_aa: CASSIEIQTRIEQFF
v_call: TRBV7-8
d_call: -
clone_size: -
j_call: TRBJ2-1

cdr3_nt: TGTGCCAGCAGCTTACATAACGAGCAGTACTTC
cdr3_aa: CASSLHNEQYF
v_call: TRBV7-8
d_call: -
clone_size: once
j_call: TRBJ2-7

cdr3_nt: TGTGCCAGCAGTTACACCACAGGTGAAGCTTTCTTT
cdr3_aa: CASSYTTGEAFF
v_call: TRBV6-5
d_call: -
clone_size: -
j_call: TRBJ1-1

cdr3_nt: TGCAGCGTTGGGGGGCGGATGAACACTGAAGCTTTCTTT
cdr3_aa: CSVGGRMNTEAFF
v_call: TRBV29-1
d_call: -
clone_size: -
j_call: TRBJ1-1

cdr3_nt: TGCGCCAGCAGCCTCGATACACCGTGGACCTCTGGAAACACCATATATTTT
cdr3_aa: CASSLDTPWTSGNTIYF
v_call: TRBV4-1
d_call: -
clone_size: few
j_call: TRBJ1-3

cdr3_nt: TGTGCCAGCAGCCAGGGACCCAGGGGCTACACCTTC
cdr3_aa: CASSQGPRGYTF
v_call: TRBV7-9
d_call: -
clone_size: -
j_call: TRBJ1-2

cdr3_nt: TGTGCCAGCACTAGCGGGGGGGCAACTCGAATCGAGCAGTACTTC
cdr3_aa: CASTSGGATRIEQYF
v_call: TRBV5-4
d_call: TRBD2
clone_size: once
j_call: TRBJ2-7

cdr3_nt: TGTGCCACCAGCAGAGACCCTACCGGGGAGCTGTTTTTT
cdr3_aa: CATSRDPTGELFF
v_call: TRBV15
d_call: -
clone_size: -
j_call: TRBJ2-2

cdr3_nt: TGTGCCAGCAGTTACGAGACAGGGGCTGGAAACACCATATATTTT
cdr3_aa: CASSYETGAGNTIYF
v_call: TRBV6-5
d_call: TRBD1
clone_size: -
j_call: TRBJ1-3

cdr3_nt: TGTGCCAGCAGTAGCGACAGGGGATCCTACGAGCAGTACTTC
cdr3_aa: CASSSDRGSYEQYF
v_call: TRBV25-1
d_call: TRBD1
clone_size: -
j_call: TRBJ2-7

cdr3_nt: TGTGCCAGCAGCGTAGGGATGGGCGGGAGTTCTCTCTACGAGCAGTACTTC
cdr3_aa: CASSVGMGGSSLYEQYF
v_call: TRBV9
d_call: TRBD2
clone_size: -
j_call: TRBJ2-7

cdr3_nt: TGTGCCAGTAGTATTGGGGGACAGGGTCCTCAAGCTTTCTTT
cdr3_aa: CASSIGGQGPQAFF
v_call: TRBV19
d_call: TRBD1
clone_size: -
j_call: TRBJ1-1

cdr3_nt: TGTGCCAGCAGCTTTAGAGACTCTGGGAAAAACATTCAGTACTTC
cdr3_aa: CASSFRDSGKNIQYF
v_call: TRBV5-6
d_call: -
clone_size: -
j_call: TRBJ2-4

cdr3_nt: TGCGCCAGCAGCCAAGATACAGCGGGAGGGCCTAACACCGGGGAGCTGTTTTTT
cdr3_aa: CASSQDTAGGPNTGELFF
v_call: TRBV4-1
d_call: TRBD2
clone_size: -
j_call: TRBJ2-2

cdr3_nt: TGTGCCACCAGTGATCCAGTACGTGAGACCCAGTACTTC
cdr3_aa: CATSDPVRETQYF
v_call: TRBV24-1
d_call: -
clone_size: -
j_call: TRBJ2-5

cdr3_nt: TGTGCCTGTAATGCCGCGGGGAACGAGCAGTACTTC
cdr3_aa: CACNAAGNEQYF
v_call: TRBV30
d_call: -
clone_size: -
j_call: TRBJ2-7

cdr3_nt: TGTGCCACCAGCAGAGGGGCAGGGATGGACTATGGCTACACCTTC
cdr3_aa: CATSRGAGMDYGYTF
v_call: TRBV15
d_call: -
clone_size: -
j_call: TRBJ1-2

cdr3_nt: TGTGCCTGGAGTGAGCAGGGCAATCAGCCCCAGCATTTT
cdr3_aa: CAWSEQGNQPQHF
v_call: TRBV30
d_call: -
clone_size: -
j_call: TRBJ1-5

cdr3_nt: TGTGCCAGCAGTTTGACAGGCTTTGGGGGCACTGAAGCTTTCTTT
cdr3_aa: CASSLTGFGGTEAFF
v_call: TRBV27
d_call: -
clone_size: few
j_call: TRBJ1-1

cdr3_nt: TGTGCCAGCAGCGAACTACGGGACATAAGCTCCTATAATTCACCCCTCCACTTT
cdr3_aa: CASSELRDISSYNSPLHF
v_call: TRBV14
d_call: -
clone_size: -
j_call: TRBJ1-6

cdr3_nt: TGTGCCAGCAGCTTCGGACTATCGCGGGAGCTGTTTTTT
cdr3_aa: CASSFGLSRELFF
v_call: TRBV11-2
d_call: -
clone_size: -
j_call: TRBJ2-2

cdr3_nt: TGTGCCAGCAGTTTGACTAGCGGGAGTTCGGATGAGCAGTTCTTC
cdr3_aa: CASSLTSGSSDEQFF
v_call: TRBV6-6
d_call: TRBD2
clone_size: -
j_call: TRBJ2-1